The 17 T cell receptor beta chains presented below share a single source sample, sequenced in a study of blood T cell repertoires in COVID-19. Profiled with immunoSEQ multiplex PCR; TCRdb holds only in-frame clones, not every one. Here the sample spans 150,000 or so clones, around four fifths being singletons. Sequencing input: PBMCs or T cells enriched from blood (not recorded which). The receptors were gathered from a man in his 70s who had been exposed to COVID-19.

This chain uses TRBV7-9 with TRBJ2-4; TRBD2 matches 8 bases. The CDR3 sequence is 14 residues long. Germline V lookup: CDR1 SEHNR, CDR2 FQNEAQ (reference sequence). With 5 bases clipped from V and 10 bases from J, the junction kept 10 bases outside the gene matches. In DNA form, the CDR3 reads TGTGCCAGCAGCCCTAGCGGGCCTAGAGGGATTCAGTACTTC. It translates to CASSPSGPRGIQYF.

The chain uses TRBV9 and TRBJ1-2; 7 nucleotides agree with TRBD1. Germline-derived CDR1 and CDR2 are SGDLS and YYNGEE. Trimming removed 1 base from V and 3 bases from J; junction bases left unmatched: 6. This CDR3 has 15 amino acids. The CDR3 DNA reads TGTGCCAGCAGCGTACGACAGGGCGGGTACTATGGCTACACCTTC. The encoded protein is CASSVRQGGYYGYTF.

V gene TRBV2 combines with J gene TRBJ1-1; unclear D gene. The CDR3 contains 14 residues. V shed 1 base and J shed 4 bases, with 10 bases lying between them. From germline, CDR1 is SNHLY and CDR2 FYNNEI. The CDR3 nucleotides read TGTGCCAGCAGTGAAGGCGGCGTTGGCACTGAAGCTTTCTTT. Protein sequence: CASSEGGVGTEAFF. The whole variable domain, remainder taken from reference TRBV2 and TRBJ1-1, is EPEVTQTPSHQVTQMGQEVILRCVPISNHLYFYWYRQILGQKVEFLVSFYNNEISEKSEIFDDQFSVERPDGSNFTLKIRSTKLEDSAMYFCASSEGGVGTEAFFGQGTRLTVV.

The CDR3 bases are TGCGCCAGCAGCCGCTTCGCGGGCGTAGCCTACGAGCAGTACTTC. Protein: CASSRFAGVAYEQYF. The rearrangement uses TRBV5-1 and TRBJ2-7; D is perhaps TRBD2 (5 bases). This CDR3 has 15 amino acids. CDR1 SGHRS and CDR2 YFSETQ come from the germline V gene. V was clipped by 4 bases and J by 2 bases, with 16 bases between them.

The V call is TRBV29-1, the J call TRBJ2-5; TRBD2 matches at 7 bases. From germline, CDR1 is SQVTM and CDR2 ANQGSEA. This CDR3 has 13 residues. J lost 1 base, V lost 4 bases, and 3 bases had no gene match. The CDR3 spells CSVARTSQETQYF. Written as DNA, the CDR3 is TGCAGCGTTGCCCGGACTAGCCAAGAGACCCAGTACTTC.

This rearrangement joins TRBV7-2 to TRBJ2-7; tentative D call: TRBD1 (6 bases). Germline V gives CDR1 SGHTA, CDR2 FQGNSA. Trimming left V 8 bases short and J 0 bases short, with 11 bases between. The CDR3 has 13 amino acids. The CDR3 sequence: CASGGQSSYEQYF. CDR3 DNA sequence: TGTGCCAGCGGCGGACAGAGCTCCTACGAGCAGTACTTC.

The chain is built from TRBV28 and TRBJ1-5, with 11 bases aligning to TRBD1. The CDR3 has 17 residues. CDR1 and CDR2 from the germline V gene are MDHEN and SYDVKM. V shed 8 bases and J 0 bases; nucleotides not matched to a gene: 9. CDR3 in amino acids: CASPPGQGVLSNQPQHF. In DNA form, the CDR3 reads TGTGCCAGCCCCCCGGGACAGGGGGTTCTTAGCAATCAGCCCCAGCATTTT.

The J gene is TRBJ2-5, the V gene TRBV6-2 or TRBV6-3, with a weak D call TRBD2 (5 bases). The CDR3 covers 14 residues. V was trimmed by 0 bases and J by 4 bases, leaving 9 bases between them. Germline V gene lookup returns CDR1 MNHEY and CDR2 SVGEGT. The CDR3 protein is CASSYSRAVETQYF. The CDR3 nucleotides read TGTGCCAGCAGTTACTCGAGGGCGGTAGAGACCCAGTACTTC.

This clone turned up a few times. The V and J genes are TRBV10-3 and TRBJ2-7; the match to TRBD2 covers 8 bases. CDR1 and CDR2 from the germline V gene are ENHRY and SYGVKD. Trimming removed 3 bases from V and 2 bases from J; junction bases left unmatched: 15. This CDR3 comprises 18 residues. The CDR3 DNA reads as TGTGCCATCAGTGATCGGAACCCACGGGAGGGAAAGACCTACGAGCAGTACTTC. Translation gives CAISDRNPREGKTYEQYF.

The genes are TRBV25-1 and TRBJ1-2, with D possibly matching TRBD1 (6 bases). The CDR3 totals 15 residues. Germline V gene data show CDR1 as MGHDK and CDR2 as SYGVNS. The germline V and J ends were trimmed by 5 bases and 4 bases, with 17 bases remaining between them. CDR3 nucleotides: TGTGCCAGCAGTCCCCCGACAGGAGTCTCCTATGGCTACACCTTC. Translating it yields CASSPPTGVSYGYTF.

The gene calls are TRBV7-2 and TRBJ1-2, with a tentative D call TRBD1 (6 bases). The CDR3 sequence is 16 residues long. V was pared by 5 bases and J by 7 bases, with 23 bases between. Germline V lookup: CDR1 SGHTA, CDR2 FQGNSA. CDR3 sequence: CASSNQGGAKPAGYTF. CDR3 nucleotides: TGTGCCAGCAGCAACCAAGGGGGGGCGAAACCCGCTGGCTACACCTTC.

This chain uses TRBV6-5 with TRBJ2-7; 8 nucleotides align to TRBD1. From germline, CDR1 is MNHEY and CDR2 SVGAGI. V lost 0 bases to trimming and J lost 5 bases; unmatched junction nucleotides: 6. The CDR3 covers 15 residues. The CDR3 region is CASSYSSGGADEQYF. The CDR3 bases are TGTGCCAGCAGTTACTCCTCAGGGGGCGCAGACGAGCAGTACTTC.

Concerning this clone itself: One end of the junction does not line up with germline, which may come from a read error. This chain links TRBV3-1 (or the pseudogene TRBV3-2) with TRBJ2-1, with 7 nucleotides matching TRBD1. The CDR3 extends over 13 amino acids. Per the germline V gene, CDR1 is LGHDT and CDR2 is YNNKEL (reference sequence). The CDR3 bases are TGTGCCAGCAGCCCGGACAGGCTCAATGAACAGTTCTTC. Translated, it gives CASSPDRLNEQFF.

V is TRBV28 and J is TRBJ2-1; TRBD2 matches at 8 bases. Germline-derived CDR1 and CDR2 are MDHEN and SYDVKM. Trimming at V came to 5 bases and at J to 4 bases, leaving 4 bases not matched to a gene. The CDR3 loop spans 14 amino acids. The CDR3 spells CASSLPSGYNEQFF. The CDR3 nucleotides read TGTGCCAGCAGTCTGCCTAGCGGGTACAATGAGCAGTTCTTC.

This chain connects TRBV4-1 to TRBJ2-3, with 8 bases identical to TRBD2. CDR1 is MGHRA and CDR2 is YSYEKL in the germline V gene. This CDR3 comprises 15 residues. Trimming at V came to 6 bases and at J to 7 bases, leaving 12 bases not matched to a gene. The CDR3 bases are TGCGCCAGCAGGTTACGAGAAGCGGGGGAAAATACGCAGTATTTT. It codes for CASRLREAGENTQYF.

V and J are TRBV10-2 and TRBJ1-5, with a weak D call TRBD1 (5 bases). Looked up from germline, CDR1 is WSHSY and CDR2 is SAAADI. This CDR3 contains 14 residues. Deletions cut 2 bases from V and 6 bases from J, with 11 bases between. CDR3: CASSEQGGGQPQHF. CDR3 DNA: TGCGCCAGCAGTGAGCAGGGTGGTGGTCAGCCCCAGCATTTT.

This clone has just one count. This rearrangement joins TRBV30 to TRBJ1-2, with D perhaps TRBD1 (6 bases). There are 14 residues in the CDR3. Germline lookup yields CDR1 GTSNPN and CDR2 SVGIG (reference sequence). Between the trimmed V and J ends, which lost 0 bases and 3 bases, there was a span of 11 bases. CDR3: CAWSVGGQDYGYTF. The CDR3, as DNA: TGTGCCTGGAGTGTCGGGGGGCAGGACTATGGCTACACCTTC.